The rows below give T cell receptor beta chains drawn from one sample of a study of cytomegalovirus exposure and HLA in healthy donors. TCRdb's table, derived via immunoSEQ multiplex PCR, lists solely in-frame clones and lacks some. The sample records over 150,000 clones, 77% being singletons. The sample taken for sequencing was PBMCs. The receptors were sampled from a woman aged 25 to 39 in good health and CMV-seropositive. CDR3s include the opening cysteine and the closing phenylalanine or tryptophan. D genes are given only for firm matches. Size is omitted from some rows. Given values are once, few, many or a class for expanded clones.

CDR3nt: TGTGCCAGCAGTTTGAGCCTAGCGGGACGAAATGAGCAGTTCTTC; CDR3aa: CASSLSLAGRNEQFF; len: 15; d_gene: TRBD2; j_gene: TRBJ2-1; abundance: .; v_gene: TRBV28
CDR3nt: TGTGCCAGCAGTTTCCAGGGGGCTTTGGGCTATGGCTACACCTTC; CDR3aa: CASSFQGALGYGYTF; len: 15; d_gene: TRBD1; j_gene: TRBJ1-2; abundance: .; v_gene: TRBV28
CDR3nt: TGTGCCTTCGGTCGAGGCCCCGGCGAGCAGTACTTC; CDR3aa: CAFGRGPGEQYF; len: 12; d_gene: .; j_gene: TRBJ2-7; abundance: few; v_gene: TRBV30
CDR3nt: TGTGCCAGCAGTGTCCAAGGGGCAGGTGGCTATGGCTACACCTTC; CDR3aa: CASSVQGAGGYGYTF; len: 15; d_gene: .; j_gene: TRBJ1-2; abundance: .; v_gene: TRBV2
CDR3nt: TGTGCCAGCAGTTACCAAAATAATTCACCCCTCCACTTT; CDR3aa: CASSYQNNSPLHF; len: 13; d_gene: .; j_gene: TRBJ1-6; abundance: .; v_gene: TRBV6-5
CDR3nt: TGCAGCGTTGGAGCAGGGGGTGATTACGAGCAGTACTTC; CDR3aa: CSVGAGGDYEQYF; len: 13; d_gene: TRBD1; j_gene: TRBJ2-7; abundance: .; v_gene: TRBV29-1
CDR3nt: TGTGCCTGGAGTGGAGACTACGAGCAGTACTTC; CDR3aa: CAWSGDYEQYF; len: 11; d_gene: .; j_gene: TRBJ2-7; abundance: .; v_gene: TRBV30
CDR3nt: TGTGCCATCAGTGAGTTGAGCGGAAACTATGGCTACACCTTC; CDR3aa: CAISELSGNYGYTF; len: 14; d_gene: .; j_gene: TRBJ1-2; abundance: .; v_gene: TRBV10-3
CDR3nt: TGTGCCTGGAGTTCCTCCCCCGGGACAGGGGGCGGTCAGCCCCAGCATTTT; CDR3aa: CAWSSSPGTGGGQPQHF; len: 17; d_gene: TRBD1; j_gene: TRBJ1-5; abundance: .; v_gene: TRBV30
CDR3nt: TGTGCCAGCAGTGAAGCGCTTCTTAAAGGGGGTCAGCCCCAGCATTTT; CDR3aa: CASSEALLKGGQPQHF; len: 16; d_gene: .; j_gene: TRBJ1-5; abundance: .; v_gene: TRBV2
CDR3nt: TGTGCCAGCAGCTCTGGACTAGCGGGACCCACCTACAATGAGCAGTTCTTC; CDR3aa: CASSSGLAGPTYNEQFF; len: 17; d_gene: TRBD2; j_gene: TRBJ2-1; abundance: .; v_gene: TRBV7-3
CDR3nt: TGTGCCAGCAGTTCCAGGGGGCTTAATGGCTACACCTTC; CDR3aa: CASSSRGLNGYTF; len: 13; d_gene: TRBD1; j_gene: TRBJ1-2; abundance: few; v_gene: TRBV27
CDR3nt: TGTGCCAGCAGCTTCGGTGAGACCCAGTACTTC; CDR3aa: CASSFGETQYF; len: 11; d_gene: .; j_gene: TRBJ2-5; abundance: .; v_gene: TRBV5-6
CDR3nt: TGTGCCAGCAGCCTCGTGGCGGGAGGCAACTACGAGCAGTACTTC; CDR3aa: CASSLVAGGNYEQYF; len: 15; d_gene: TRBD2; j_gene: TRBJ2-7; abundance: once; v_gene: TRBV14
CDR3nt: TGTGCCAGCAGATCCTCCGGGGATTCTGGGGCCAACGTCCTGACTTTC; CDR3aa: CASRSSGDSGANVLTF; len: 16; d_gene: .; j_gene: TRBJ2-6; abundance: .; v_gene: TRBV28
CDR3nt: TGTGCCATCAGTGCCCCCCTAGCGGGGGTTGTCTACGAGCAGTACTTC; CDR3aa: CAISAPLAGVVYEQYF; len: 16; d_gene: TRBD2; j_gene: TRBJ2-7; abundance: few; v_gene: TRBV10-3
CDR3nt: TGTGCCAGCAGCTTGTCGCGGGGAGGCGATACGCAGTATTTT; CDR3aa: CASSLSRGGDTQYF; len: 14; d_gene: .; j_gene: TRBJ2-3; abundance: .; v_gene: TRBV7-2
CDR3nt: TGTGCCAGCTCACTCTATACCTCCTACGAGCAGTACTTC; CDR3aa: CASSLYTSYEQYF; len: 13; d_gene: .; j_gene: TRBJ2-7; abundance: .; v_gene: TRBV18
CDR3nt: TGCGCCAGCCTTGGACTAGCGGGCACAAATGAGCAGTTCTTC; CDR3aa: CASLGLAGTNEQFF; len: 14; d_gene: TRBD2; j_gene: TRBJ2-1; abundance: .; v_gene: TRBV10-2
CDR3nt: TGTGCCAGCGGTTATAATCGGGACAGGCTCTATGGCTACACCTTC; CDR3aa: CASGYNRDRLYGYTF; len: 15; d_gene: TRBD1; j_gene: TRBJ1-2; abundance: .; v_gene: TRBV2
CDR3nt: TGCGCCAGCAGCCAAGACGGTAGACAGAGCAATCAGCCCCAGCATTTT; CDR3aa: CASSQDGRQSNQPQHF; len: 16; d_gene: .; j_gene: TRBJ1-5; abundance: .; v_gene: TRBV4-1
CDR3nt: TGTGCCAGCAGATTAACAGGGGTGAACACTGAAGCTTTCTTT; CDR3aa: CASRLTGVNTEAFF; len: 14; d_gene: TRBD1; j_gene: TRBJ1-1; abundance: .; v_gene: TRBV6-5
CDR3nt: TGCGCCAGCAGCCAAGAAACAGGCCGACGGAGCAATCAGCCCCAGCATTTT; CDR3aa: CASSQETGRRSNQPQHF; len: 17; d_gene: .; j_gene: TRBJ1-5; abundance: .; v_gene: TRBV4-1
CDR3nt: TGCGCCAGCAGCCTCTCAGGGGGCCAGACCGGGGAGCTGTTTTTT; CDR3aa: CASSLSGGQTGELFF; len: 15; d_gene: TRBD1; j_gene: TRBJ2-2; abundance: few; v_gene: TRBV4-1
CDR3nt: TGTGCCAGCAGCCAAACTGGGGACGGGAGGGCCATGGATGAGCAGTTCTTC; CDR3aa: CASSQTGDGRAMDEQFF; len: 17; d_gene: TRBD2; j_gene: TRBJ2-1; abundance: .; v_gene: TRBV4-2
CDR3nt: TGTGCCAGCAGATCCTCATATCAGGGGAAAAACACCATATATTTT; CDR3aa: CASRSSYQGKNTIYF; len: 15; d_gene: .; j_gene: TRBJ1-3; abundance: .; v_gene: TRBV28
CDR3nt: TGCGCCAGCAGCTTCCGCCTGGGACAGCCCCTTTCCGCCTACGAGCAGTACTTC; CDR3aa: CASSFRLGQPLSAYEQYF; len: 18; d_gene: TRBD1; j_gene: TRBJ2-7; abundance: .; v_gene: TRBV5-1
CDR3nt: TGCGCCAGCAGCTTGGCCACAGGGGGGGCCTATGGCTACACCTTC; CDR3aa: CASSLATGGAYGYTF; len: 15; d_gene: TRBD1; j_gene: TRBJ1-2; abundance: .; v_gene: TRBV5-1
CDR3nt: TGTGCCTGGGTCCCCGGGAACTCCTACAATGAGCAGTTCTTC; CDR3aa: CAWVPGNSYNEQFF; len: 14; d_gene: .; j_gene: TRBJ2-1; abundance: .; v_gene: TRBV30
CDR3nt: TGTGCCAGCAGTGGTGACAACAATGAGCAGTTCTTC; CDR3aa: CASSGDNNEQFF; len: 12; d_gene: .; j_gene: TRBJ2-1; abundance: .; v_gene: TRBV2
CDR3nt: TGCGCCAGCAGCTTAAGACTGGGACAGGGGTTGGAGGGAAACACCATATATTTT; CDR3aa: CASSLRLGQGLEGNTIYF; len: 18; d_gene: TRBD1; j_gene: TRBJ1-3; abundance: .; v_gene: TRBV5-1
CDR3nt: TGTGCCAGCAGCGGGACAATCGGTCAGCCCCAGCATTTT; CDR3aa: CASSGTIGQPQHF; len: 13; d_gene: .; j_gene: TRBJ1-5; abundance: .; v_gene: TRBV9
CDR3nt: TGTGCCAGCAGCCCCGAGCGGGGGACAGGGACTAACGAGCAGTTCTTC; CDR3aa: CASSPERGTGTNEQFF; len: 16; d_gene: .; j_gene: TRBJ2-1; abundance: .; v_gene: TRBV7-2
CDR3nt: TGTGCCAGCAGTTTAATCCCACAGGGCTGGGGAAACACCATATATTTT; CDR3aa: CASSLIPQGWGNTIYF; len: 16; d_gene: .; j_gene: TRBJ1-3; abundance: .; v_gene: TRBV27
CDR3nt: TGTGCCAGCATTTCGGACAGGGCACTCAATCAGCCCCAGCATTTT; CDR3aa: CASISDRALNQPQHF; len: 15; d_gene: TRBD1; j_gene: TRBJ1-5; abundance: .; v_gene: TRBV2
CDR3nt: TGTGCCATCACCATAGACAGTTACAATGAGCAGTTCTTC; CDR3aa: CAITIDSYNEQFF; len: 13; d_gene: .; j_gene: TRBJ2-1; abundance: .; v_gene: TRBV10-3
CDR3nt: TGTGCCAGCAGTTCCGTGGGGACAGGATCCTACGAGCAGTACTTC; CDR3aa: CASSSVGTGSYEQYF; len: 15; d_gene: TRBD1; j_gene: TRBJ2-7; abundance: once; v_gene: TRBV28
CDR3nt: TGTGCCAGCAGTCGACAGGGGGCTGCCTACGAGCAGTACTTC; CDR3aa: CASSRQGAAYEQYF; len: 14; d_gene: TRBD1; j_gene: TRBJ2-7; abundance: few; v_gene: TRBV6-5
CDR3nt: TGTGCCAGCTCACCCGGAGGGATTCAGCCCCAGCATTTT; CDR3aa: CASSPGGIQPQHF; len: 13; d_gene: .; j_gene: TRBJ1-5; abundance: .; v_gene: TRBV18
CDR3nt: TGTGCCAGCAGTGAAGGAAGCAAGTTTAATGAAAAACTGTTTTTT; CDR3aa: CASSEGSKFNEKLFF; len: 15; d_gene: .; j_gene: TRBJ1-4; abundance: .; v_gene: TRBV2
CDR3nt: TGTGCCACCAGCAGCGGTACAGGGATCTCCTACGAGCAGTACTTC; CDR3aa: CATSSGTGISYEQYF; len: 15; d_gene: .; j_gene: TRBJ2-7; abundance: .; v_gene: TRBV15
CDR3nt: TGTGCCATCAGCCGACTAGCGAAAAGCACAGATACGCAGTATTTT; CDR3aa: CAISRLAKSTDTQYF; len: 15; d_gene: TRBD2; j_gene: TRBJ2-3; abundance: .; v_gene: TRBV10-3
CDR3nt: TGTGCCAGCTCACCACTGAGAGCGGGAGGAAATGGCAATGAGCAGTTCTTC; CDR3aa: CASSPLRAGGNGNEQFF; len: 17; d_gene: TRBD2; j_gene: TRBJ2-1; abundance: .; v_gene: TRBV18
CDR3nt: TGTGCCAGCAGCCCTACCTACGGGAGGGCCTTAGGAGATACGCAGTATTTT; CDR3aa: CASSPTYGRALGDTQYF; len: 17; d_gene: TRBD2; j_gene: TRBJ2-3; abundance: .; v_gene: TRBV11-2
CDR3nt: TGTGCCATCAGTGGGACAGGGGTACCCTACAATGAGCAGTTCTTC; CDR3aa: CAISGTGVPYNEQFF; len: 15; d_gene: TRBD1; j_gene: TRBJ2-1; abundance: few; v_gene: TRBV10-3
CDR3nt: TGTGCCAGCAGTTTATTTCCAGCGGGAGTTCCCACAGATACGCAGTATTTT; CDR3aa: CASSLFPAGVPTDTQYF; len: 17; d_gene: TRBD2; j_gene: TRBJ2-3; abundance: .; v_gene: TRBV28
CDR3nt: TGTGCCAGCAGAACAGGGGCCGCAGTAAGCTCCGAGCAGTACTTC; CDR3aa: CASRTGAAVSSEQYF; len: 15; d_gene: TRBD1; j_gene: TRBJ2-7; abundance: .; v_gene: TRBV27
CDR3nt: TGTGCCAGCAGTTACTCGTTACAGGGGTTCGCTGAGCAGTTCTTC; CDR3aa: CASSYSLQGFAEQFF; len: 15; d_gene: TRBD1; j_gene: TRBJ2-1; abundance: .; v_gene: TRBV6-5
CDR3nt: TGTGCCAGCAGCGCCCAACAGGGGGGTGGCACTGAAGCTTTCTTT; CDR3aa: CASSAQQGGGTEAFF; len: 15; d_gene: TRBD1; j_gene: TRBJ1-1; abundance: .; v_gene: TRBV7-8
CDR3nt: TGTGCCAGCAGTCGAGGGACTAGCGGGAGAAATGAGCAGTTCTTC; CDR3aa: CASSRGTSGRNEQFF; len: 15; d_gene: TRBD2; j_gene: TRBJ2-1; abundance: .; v_gene: TRBV6-5
CDR3nt: TGTGCCAGCAGCTCAGCGGGAGGAACCTACGAGCAGTACTTC; CDR3aa: CASSSAGGTYEQYF; len: 14; d_gene: TRBD2; j_gene: TRBJ2-7; abundance: few; v_gene: TRBV5-6
CDR3nt: TGTGCCAGCAGCTTACCACGTCTAGCGGGACCCATCTCTGGGGCCAACGTCCTGACTTTC; CDR3aa: CASSLPRLAGPISGANVLTF; len: 20; d_gene: TRBD2; j_gene: TRBJ2-6; abundance: once; v_gene: TRBV7-3
CDR3nt: TGCGCCAGCAGCCATCCCCCGGGACAGGCCCCCGGGGAGCTGTTTTTT; CDR3aa: CASSHPPGQAPGELFF; len: 16; d_gene: TRBD1; j_gene: TRBJ2-2; abundance: .; v_gene: TRBV4-3
CDR3nt: TGCAGTATGATCAGGGGAAAGACCCAGTACTTC; CDR3aa: CSMIRGKTQYF; len: 11; d_gene: .; j_gene: TRBJ2-5; abundance: .; v_gene: TRBV20-1
CDR3nt: TGTGCCATCAGCGGTGGTTTCAATCAGCCCCAGCATTTT; CDR3aa: CAISGGFNQPQHF; len: 13; d_gene: .; j_gene: TRBJ1-5; abundance: .; v_gene: TRBV10-3